This entry lists 9 T cell receptor beta chains sequenced from one sample in a study of blood T cell repertoires in COVID-19. This table comes from immunoSEQ multiplex PCR, and its TCRdb copy is limited to in-frame clones, with some not included. The sample lists tens of thousands of clones; around 87% were seen once. The sequenced sample consisted of peripheral blood. These receptors were collected from a man between 60 and 75 years old with active or convalescent COVID-19.

This rearrangement joins TRBV9 to TRBJ2-2; 10 nucleotides line up with TRBD2. Germline CDR1 reads SGDLS; CDR2 reads YYNGEE. The CDR3 spans 16 residues. Trimming at V came to 3 bases and at J to 3 bases, leaving 5 bases not matched to a gene. CDR3 in amino acids: CASSGTAGGHTGELFF. The CDR3 coding sequence is TGTGCCAGCAGCGGGACAGCGGGAGGGCACACCGGGGAGCTGTTTTTT. The whole variable domain, filled in from reference TRBV9 and TRBJ2-2, reads DSGVTQTPKHLITATGQRVTLRCSPRSGDLSVYWYQQSLDQGLQFLIQYYNGEERAKGNILERFSAQQFPDLHSELNLSSLELGDSALYFCASSGTAGGHTGELFFGEGSRLTVL.

The rearrangement joins TRBV29-1 to TRBJ2-1, with D maybe TRBD2 (6 bases). The CDR3 consists of 17 residues. V was trimmed by 0 bases and J by 9 bases, leaving 24 bases between them. Germline V CDR1 and CDR2: SQVTM, ANQGSEA. In DNA, the CDR3 is TGCAGCGTTGAAGATGTTTGGGGGGAAAGGGCTAGGGGTGAGCAGTTCTTC. It encodes CSVEDVWGERARGEQFF.

CDR3: CSASHQYGQRTDTQYF. The CDR3 DNA sequence: TGCAGTGCTAGTCATCAGTACGGACAGCGCACAGATACGCAGTATTTT. The chain carries TRBV20-1 and TRBJ2-3, with a possible D match to TRBD1 (6 bases). Between the trimmed V and J ends, which lost 3 bases and 1 base, there was a span of 17 bases. The CDR3 length is 16 residues. Germline V CDR1 and CDR2: DFQATT, SNEGSKA (reference sequence).

V is TRBV10-3 and J is TRBJ2-3, with D maybe TRBD2 (6 bases). The CDR3 contains 15 residues. Trimming stripped 2 bases from V and 2 bases from J, with 11 bases between. The germline CDR1 and CDR2 sequences are ENHRY and SYGVKD. CDR3 sequence reads: CAISEADYDTDTQYF. CDR3 DNA: TGTGCCATCAGTGAGGCGGACTACGACACAGATACGCAGTATTTT.

This clone has only one observation. The V gene is TRBV14, the J gene TRBJ1-4, with D perhaps matching TRBD1 (6 bases). The CDR3 is made up of 17 amino acids. The V and J ends lost 1 base and 7 bases respectively, with 19 bases between them. Germline CDR1 reads SGHDN; CDR2 reads FVKESK. CDR3 residues: CASSQGGHSYLSEKLFF. CDR3 sequence (DNA): TGTGCCAGCAGCCAAGGGGGGCATTCTTACTTGAGTGAAAAACTGTTTTTT.

This sequence joins TRBV5-1 and TRBJ1-6, with D uncertain. Germline CDR1 SGHRS, CDR2 YFSETQ. The CDR3 totals 14 residues. Trimming took off 4 bases at V and 1 base at J, with 6 bases between the two ends. The CDR3 sequence is CASSPGSYNSPLHF. CDR3 nucleotides: TGCGCCAGCAGCCCGGGGTCCTATAATTCACCCCTCCACTTT.

The chain is built from TRBV2 and TRBJ1-5; D is ambiguous. V dropped 7 bases and J dropped 0 bases, with 16 bases sitting between them. CDR1 is SNHLY, CDR2 FYNNEI, per germline. The CDR3 sequence is 16 residues long. The CDR3 protein is CASKVARSDSNQPQHF. CDR3 nucleotide sequence: TGTGCCAGCAAGGTGGCGCGGTCCGATAGCAATCAGCCCCAGCATTTT.

Turning to this clone: Given a much more abundant clone one base away, this may be a read error. The V call is TRBV28, the J call TRBJ2-2; D possibly corresponds to TRBD2 (6 bases). V lost 3 bases to trimming and J lost 3 bases, with 20 bases between them. The CDR3 is 18 amino acids. The V gene's germline CDR1 is MDHEN and CDR2 SYDVKM. CDR3 bases: TGTGCCAGCAGTTTGTGGGAGGAAACGGGAGAGGACACCGGGGAGCTGTTTTTT. Protein sequence: CASSLWEETGEDTGELFF.

The gene calls are TRBV6-5 and TRBJ2-5; 7 nucleotides match TRBD2. Looked up from germline, CDR1 is MNHEY and CDR2 is SVGAGI. This CDR3 is built from 15 residues. Trimming took 1 base from V and 0 from J; bases not matched to a gene: 2. The CDR3 bases are TGTGCCAGCAGTTACTTGGGACTACACCAAGAGACCCAGTACTTC. It is translated as CASSYLGLHQETQYF.